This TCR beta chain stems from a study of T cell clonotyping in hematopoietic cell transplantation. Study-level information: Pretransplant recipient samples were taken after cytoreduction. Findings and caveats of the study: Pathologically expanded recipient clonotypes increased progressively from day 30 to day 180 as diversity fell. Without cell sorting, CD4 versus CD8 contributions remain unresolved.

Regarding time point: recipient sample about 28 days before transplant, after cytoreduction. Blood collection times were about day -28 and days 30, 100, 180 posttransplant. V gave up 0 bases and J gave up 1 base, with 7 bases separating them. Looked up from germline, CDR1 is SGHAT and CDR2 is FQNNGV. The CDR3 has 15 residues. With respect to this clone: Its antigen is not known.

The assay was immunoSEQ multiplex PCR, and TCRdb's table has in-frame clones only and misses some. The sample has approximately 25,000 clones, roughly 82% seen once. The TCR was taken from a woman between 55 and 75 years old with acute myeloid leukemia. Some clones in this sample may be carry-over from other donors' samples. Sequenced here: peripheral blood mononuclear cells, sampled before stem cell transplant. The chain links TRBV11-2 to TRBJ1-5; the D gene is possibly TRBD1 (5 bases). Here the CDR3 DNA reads TGTGCCAGCAGCTTAGAGGGGGGGAGCAATCAGCCCCAGCATTTT. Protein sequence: CASSLEGGSNQPQHF.